These T cell receptor beta chains were read from a single sample in a study of beta chain features in type 1 diabetes. Assay used: immunoSEQ multiplex PCR; TCRdb lists only in-frame clones, some missing. Seen here are 300,000 to 350,000 clones, around 19% observed once, and the top ten hold under 0.05%. Sequencing used naive CD4+ T cells from blood. The receptors here all came from a woman under 30 in good health. Both conserved end residues are trimmed from each CDR3. The D gene is left open where the match is weak.

v_call: TRBV19; cdr3_length: 12; j_call: TRBJ2-1; d_call: -; cdr3_aa: ASRLDRGYNEQF
v_call: TRBV7-8; cdr3_length: 12; j_call: TRBJ2-5; d_call: TRBD1; cdr3_aa: ASSLRGRGETQY
v_call: TRBV5-4; cdr3_length: 14; j_call: TRBJ2-1; d_call: TRBD1; cdr3_aa: ASTKGTGENFGEQF
v_call: TRBV6-6; cdr3_length: 12; j_call: TRBJ2-5; d_call: -; cdr3_aa: ASSLRLVQETQY
v_call: TRBV6-1; cdr3_length: 13; j_call: TRBJ1-2; d_call: TRBD1; cdr3_aa: ASSESVGQGYGYT
v_call: TRBV19; cdr3_length: 12; j_call: TRBJ2-7; d_call: -; cdr3_aa: ASVGGHLSYEQY
v_call: TRBV29-1; cdr3_length: 10; j_call: TRBJ1-3; d_call: -; cdr3_aa: SVAGAGNTIY
v_call: TRBV14; cdr3_length: 13; j_call: TRBJ1-4; d_call: TRBD1; cdr3_aa: ASSPIGQGDEKLF
v_call: TRBV19; cdr3_length: 13; j_call: TRBJ2-7; d_call: TRBD1; cdr3_aa: ASSIGQGASYEQY
v_call: TRBV7-2; cdr3_length: 11; j_call: TRBJ2-3; d_call: -; cdr3_aa: ASSGQSTDTQY
v_call: TRBV6-1; cdr3_length: 10; j_call: TRBJ2-6; d_call: -; cdr3_aa: ASSEAVGLGT
v_call: TRBV7-2; cdr3_length: 13; j_call: TRBJ2-3; d_call: -; cdr3_aa: ASSPPGGTTDTQY
v_call: TRBV29-1; cdr3_length: 11; j_call: TRBJ1-5; d_call: -; cdr3_aa: SVGGIRNQPQH
v_call: TRBV7-9; cdr3_length: 12; j_call: TRBJ1-1; d_call: -; cdr3_aa: ASSLGVRNTEAF
v_call: TRBV29-1; cdr3_length: 14; j_call: TRBJ2-3; d_call: TRBD2; cdr3_aa: SVELSGGNWADTQY
v_call: TRBV7-3; cdr3_length: 12; j_call: TRBJ2-3; d_call: TRBD1; cdr3_aa: ASSFGQGTDTQY
v_call: TRBV29-1; cdr3_length: 14; j_call: TRBJ1-4; d_call: TRBD1; cdr3_aa: SVLSTGGGTNEKLF
v_call: TRBV7-9; cdr3_length: 13; j_call: TRBJ2-2; d_call: -; cdr3_aa: ASRSWRGRAGELF
v_call: TRBV5-1; cdr3_length: 13; j_call: TRBJ2-3; d_call: TRBD1; cdr3_aa: ASSSRQGPTDTQY
v_call: TRBV25-1; cdr3_length: 11; j_call: TRBJ2-2; d_call: -; cdr3_aa: ASRATDTGELF
v_call: TRBV6-1; cdr3_length: 11; j_call: TRBJ1-2; d_call: TRBD1; cdr3_aa: ASSSDRVDGYT
v_call: TRBV18; cdr3_length: 10; j_call: TRBJ2-3; d_call: -; cdr3_aa: ASSPSPDTQY
v_call: TRBV14; cdr3_length: 12; j_call: TRBJ2-3; d_call: -; cdr3_aa: ASSLRSGGDTQY
v_call: TRBV14; cdr3_length: 12; j_call: TRBJ2-5; d_call: -; cdr3_aa: ASSQWRDQETQY
v_call: TRBV7-9; cdr3_length: 10; j_call: TRBJ1-1; d_call: -; cdr3_aa: ASSPLNTEAF
v_call: TRBV7-9; cdr3_length: 13; j_call: TRBJ1-4; d_call: -; cdr3_aa: ASSLLGQNNEKLF
v_call: TRBV11-2; cdr3_length: 11; j_call: TRBJ2-7; d_call: TRBD1; cdr3_aa: ASSSTDRERLY
v_call: TRBV2; cdr3_length: 9; j_call: TRBJ2-5; d_call: -; cdr3_aa: AGKGEETQY
v_call: TRBV29-1; cdr3_length: 13; j_call: TRBJ2-1; d_call: -; cdr3_aa: SVPPRVSSYNEQF
v_call: TRBV7-9; cdr3_length: 14; j_call: TRBJ1-5; d_call: TRBD1; cdr3_aa: ASSREVQGANQPQH
v_call: TRBV30; cdr3_length: 10; j_call: TRBJ2-5; d_call: -; cdr3_aa: AWSVRGETQY
v_call: TRBV4-1; cdr3_length: 14; j_call: TRBJ2-1; d_call: TRBD2; cdr3_aa: ASSQHGLAGGSEQF
v_call: TRBV6-6; cdr3_length: 14; j_call: TRBJ2-6; d_call: -; cdr3_aa: ASSYSPTGGANVLT
v_call: TRBV15; cdr3_length: 14; j_call: TRBJ2-3; d_call: TRBD1; cdr3_aa: ATSRAAGGYVDTQY
v_call: TRBV5-1; cdr3_length: 13; j_call: TRBJ1-1; d_call: TRBD1; cdr3_aa: ASTPSPDRDTEAF
v_call: TRBV6-5; cdr3_length: 11; j_call: TRBJ2-5; d_call: TRBD2; cdr3_aa: ASSHGSGGTQY
v_call: TRBV29-1; cdr3_length: 12; j_call: TRBJ2-1; d_call: TRBD1; cdr3_aa: SVGDRVLGNEQF